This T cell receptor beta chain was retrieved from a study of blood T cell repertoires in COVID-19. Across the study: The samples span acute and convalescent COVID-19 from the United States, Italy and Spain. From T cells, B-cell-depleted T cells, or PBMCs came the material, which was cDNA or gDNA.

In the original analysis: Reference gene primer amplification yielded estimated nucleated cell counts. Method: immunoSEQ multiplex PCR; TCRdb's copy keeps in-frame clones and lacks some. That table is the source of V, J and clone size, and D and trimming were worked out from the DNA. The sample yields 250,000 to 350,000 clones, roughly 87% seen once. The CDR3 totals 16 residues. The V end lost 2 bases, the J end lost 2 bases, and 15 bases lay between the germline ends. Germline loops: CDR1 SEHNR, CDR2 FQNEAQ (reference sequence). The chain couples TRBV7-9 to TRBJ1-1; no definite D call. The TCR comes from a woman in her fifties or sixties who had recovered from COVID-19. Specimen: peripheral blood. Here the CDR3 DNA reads TGTGCCAGCAGCTTAAAGGGAGAGTTCTTTAACACTGAAGCTTTCTTT. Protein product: CASSLKGEFFNTEAFF.